Sequencing of this TCR beta chain was carried out in a study of blood T cell repertoires in COVID-19. Study in general: Specimens from acute and convalescent COVID-19 originated in the United States, Italy and Spain. T cells, B-cell-depleted T cells, or PBMCs supplied cDNA or gDNA.

Seattle patient enrollment occurred during active infection, with longitudinal follow-up thereafter. This CDR3 has 11 amino acids. Trimming removed 8 bases at V and 7 bases at J, with 9 bases between. As processed by the authors: Reference gene primer amplification in the assay estimated nucleated cell counts. Measured with immunoSEQ multiplex PCR; TCRdb has only the in-frame clones, and not every one. V and J calls and clone size are given by that table; D and trimming were obtained from the DNA. The sample includes about 220,000 clones, 86% seen only once; the top ten take approximately 10%. Specimen: peripheral blood. This clonotype originated in a woman in her 50s with COVID-19, enrolled during active disease. V is TRBV12-3 or TRBV12-4 and J is TRBJ1-3; tentatively, D is TRBD1 (5 bases). CDR3 sequence reads: CASSKGNTIYF. In DNA, the CDR3 is TGTGCCAGCTCAAAGGGGAACACCATATATTTT.